The clone carrying this T cell receptor (beta chain) has just one count. This entry comes from a study of blood T cell repertoires in COVID-19. Under the authors' procedure: Amplification of reference gene primers provided the estimated nucleated cell counts. Measured with immunoSEQ multiplex PCR; TCRdb has only the in-frame clones, and not every one. The V and J calls and clone size are taken from that table; D and trimming were inferred from the DNA. Of approximately 300,000 clones detected, 86% appear once; the ten largest clones hold roughly 10%. Residents of about two dozen US areas, aged about 18 to 100 years, made up the participants. Cohorts were based on clinical histories the participants reported. Germline V gene sequence: CDR1 MNHEY, CDR2 SMNVEV (reference sequence). This CDR3 comprises 14 residues. Trimming cost V 5 bases and J 5 bases; bases outside gene matches: 6.

This chain joins TRBV27 and TRBJ1-1, with 9 nucleotides matching TRBD1. The sequencing sample was made of PBMCs or T cells enriched from blood (not recorded which). This receptor was identified in a woman under 30 who had recovered from COVID-19. Written as DNA, the CDR3 is TGTGCCAGCAGTCAGGGACAGGGATGGACTGAAGCTTTCTTT. Its protein product is CASSQGQGWTEAFF.